This record concerns one TCR beta chain sequence. This entry belongs to a study of T cell changes during pregnancy in multiple sclerosis. Profiling relied on immunoSEQ multiplex PCR, and the TCRdb table lists in-frame clones only, not all of them. This sample has tens of thousands of clones, with roughly 91% found just once. V was pared by 6 bases and J by 4 bases, with 4 bases of the junction left unmatched. The CDR3 extends over 13 amino acids. Germline V gives CDR1 MNHNS, CDR2 SASEGT. The sequence was obtained from a female donor with multiple sclerosis, enrolled in a pregnancy study. Sequencing used CD4+ T cells from peripheral blood mononuclear cells, obtained in the first trimester of pregnancy. The genes are TRBV6-1 and TRBJ2-7; 9 bases are shared with TRBD1. The CDR3 region is CASSGTGTYEQYF. DNA of the CDR3: TGTGCCAGCAGCGGGACAGGGACTTACGAGCAGTACTTC.